This is a list of T cell receptor beta chains from one sample in a study of cytomegalovirus exposure and HLA in healthy donors. Assay: immunoSEQ multiplex PCR; the TCRdb copy retains only in-frame clones and omits some. The sample has approximately 160,000 clones, about three quarters seen once; the top ten hold approximately 4.6%. The source material was PBMCs. These receptors were taken from a man aged 18 to 35 in good health and CMV-seropositive. Each CDR3 is given with its conserved first and last residue. The D gene is left open where the match is weak. The size entry is marked missing in some rows and otherwise reads once, few, many or a size class.

d_call j_call v_call clone_size cdr3_nt cdr3_aa
- TRBJ2-5 TRBV15 - TGTGCCACCAGCAGAGATCTTGTAGCCACCCGCCAAGAGACCCAGTACTTC CATSRDLVATRQETQYF
TRBD1 TRBJ2-5 TRBV6-1 few TGTGCCAGCAGTGGCCGGGACAGGGTTTACCAAGAGACCCAGTACTTC CASSGRDRVYQETQYF
- TRBJ1-1 TRBV27 - TGTGCCAGCAGTTTATCGCGACCGAGGTTGACTGAAGCTTTCTTT CASSLSRPRLTEAFF
TRBD1 TRBJ1-5 TRBV7-9 - TGTGCCAGCAGCTTAGCTTCGGGGACAGAAAAGTATGATGATCAGCCCCAGCATTTT CASSLASGTEKYDDQPQHF
- TRBJ1-2 TRBV27 few TGTGCCAGCAGTCTAAGAGGGGGAAGCTATGGCTACACCTTC CASSLRGGSYGYTF
- TRBJ1-3 TRBV6-5 - TGTGCCAGCAGCCGGGCTAGCGGCTCTGGAAACACCATATATTTT CASSRASGSGNTIYF
- TRBJ1-5 TRBV18 - TGTGCCAGCTCACCCCGCGGGGCTCCTAATAGCAATCAGCCCCAGCATTTT CASSPRGAPNSNQPQHF
TRBD1 TRBJ2-1 TRBV6-1 - TGTGCCAGCAGTGAAGCCCAGACAGGGGGACGTGAGCAGTTCTTC CASSEAQTGGREQFF
- TRBJ2-3 TRBV4-1 few TGCGCCAGCAGCCAAGGGACCATCCCGGGAGCAGATACGCAGTATTTT CASSQGTIPGADTQYF
- TRBJ2-5 TRBV7-2 - TGTGCCAGCAGCTTAGCGGGAGTGTTGGGAGAGACCCAGTACTTC CASSLAGVLGETQYF
- TRBJ1-3 TRBV2 few TGTGCCAGCAATTGGAACAGTGGAAACACCATATATTTT CASNWNSGNTIYF
- TRBJ2-1 TRBV11-2 - TGTGCCAGCAGCTTAGTGAGGAAAGGATCCTACAATGAGCAGTTCTTC CASSLVRKGSYNEQFF
- TRBJ1-2 TRBV5-6 - TGTGCCAGCAGCCCCTGGCGGGGGACCGGCTACACCTTC CASSPWRGTGYTF
TRBD2 TRBJ2-5 TRBV6-1 - TGTGCCAGCAGTGAAGGACTAGCAGAGACCCAGTACTTC CASSEGLAETQYF
- TRBJ1-1 TRBV27 - TGTGCCAGCAGTTTAAGGGCCGGGGGGGGTAGGAGCACTGAAGCTTTCTTT CASSLRAGGGRSTEAFF
TRBD2 TRBJ2-3 TRBV7-6 - TGTGCCAGCAGCTTAGAACCCCTCGGCGGGGGGTCCACAGATACGCAGTATTTT CASSLEPLGGGSTDTQYF
- TRBJ1-2 TRBV6-1 - TGTGCCAGCAGTGAACTGGGAAGTGGGGCCATGGGGTATGGCTACACCTTC CASSELGSGAMGYGYTF
- TRBJ2-1 TRBV27 few TGTGCCAGCAGAGAGGGACTCGGGAGCTCCTACAATGAGCAGTTCTTC CASREGLGSSYNEQFF
TRBD1 TRBJ1-2 TRBV7-8 - TGTGCCAGCAGCTTAGATATGGACAGGGGAGATGGCTACACCTTC CASSLDMDRGDGYTF
- TRBJ2-5 TRBV7-2 - TGTGCCAGCAGCTCAACCGGACTATTGCTCGGAGAGACCCAGTACTTC CASSSTGLLLGETQYF
- TRBJ2-1 TRBV11-2 once TGTGCCAGCAGCTTTCAGCCCCTGACCAGGAGGCTCAATGAGCAGTTCTTC CASSFQPLTRRLNEQFF
- TRBJ2-5 TRBV9 - TGTGCCAGCAGCCCTTACCTATTCCAAGAGACCCAGTACTTC CASSPYLFQETQYF
- TRBJ2-5 TRBV9 - TGTGCCAGCAGCGTAGGAGGGGGGGCCCCAGAGACCCAGTACTTC CASSVGGGAPETQYF
- TRBJ1-2 TRBV6-1 - TGTGCCAGCAGTGCCGGGGGGGGGAGGTATGGCTACACCTTC CASSAGGGRYGYTF
TRBD1 TRBJ1-5 TRBV30 - TGTGCCTGGAGTACGGGACAGGTTAAGTACCAGCCCCAGCATTTT CAWSTGQVKYQPQHF
TRBD1 TRBJ1-5 TRBV27 - TGTGCCAGCAGTTTATCTCAGGGGGCCGGGCAGCCCCAGCATTTT CASSLSQGAGQPQHF
TRBD1 TRBJ1-2 TRBV5-1 - TGCGCCAGCAGCTTGGAACAGGGGGGGGATGGCTACACCTTC CASSLEQGGDGYTF
TRBD2 TRBJ2-6 TRBV9 - TGTGCCAGCAGCGTTGAAGTGGTAGCGGGGCTCTCTGGGGCCAACGTCCTGACTTTC CASSVEVVAGLSGANVLTF
- TRBJ1-2 TRBV18 - TGTGCCAGCTCACCAATGGCAGAGAACTATGGCTACCCCTTC CASSPMAENYGYPF
TRBD1 TRBJ1-1 TRBV4-1 few TGCGCCAGCAGCCAAGAAGCGGGGACAGGGGACACTGAAGCTTTCTTT CASSQEAGTGDTEAFF
TRBD2 TRBJ2-1 TRBV9 - TGTGCCAGCAGCGTAGGGAGGGACTACCCCTACAATGAGCAGTTCTTC CASSVGRDYPYNEQFF
TRBD1 TRBJ1-1 TRBV20-1 - TGCAGGGCGAGGGGGCAAACTGAAGCTTTCTTT CRARGQTEAFF
- TRBJ1-5 TRBV28 few TGTGCCAGCAGCCCGGGTCCGTATAGCAATCAGCCCCAGCATTTT CASSPGPYSNQPQHF
TRBD1 TRBJ1-2 TRBV7-3 - TGTGCCAGCAGCTTACCGGGACAGGGAGGAGGCTACACCTTC CASSLPGQGGGYTF
- TRBJ1-1 TRBV6-1 - TGTGCCAGCACCGACAAAGGGAGGTCTGAAGCTTTCTTT CASTDKGRSEAFF
TRBD1 TRBJ1-1 TRBV7-9 few TGTGCCAGCGAAACCGGGACAGGCACTGAAGCTTTCTTT CASETGTGTEAFF
- TRBJ1-4 TRBV30 - TGTGCCTGGAGCGGGGGGGCCGCTGAAAAACTGTTTTTT CAWSGGAAEKLFF
- TRBJ2-6 TRBV6-1 - TGTGCCAGCAGTGTCGCGTCTGGGGCCAACGTCCTGACTTTC CASSVASGANVLTF
- TRBJ1-1 TRBV29-1 - TGCAGCGTTGGGGGCTCTTACGACACTGAAGCTTTCTTT CSVGGSYDTEAFF
- TRBJ2-2 TRBV5-6 - TGTGCCAGCAGCCCGGAATATGAGGTCGCCGGGGAGCTGTTTTTT CASSPEYEVAGELFF
TRBD1 TRBJ1-5 TRBV19 - TGTGCCAGTAGCCAGACAGGGACAGGCAATCAGCCCCAGCATTTT CASSQTGTGNQPQHF
- TRBJ1-2 TRBV28 - TGTGCCAGCGAGGGGACAAACTATGGCTACACCTTC CASEGTNYGYTF
- TRBJ1-3 TRBV30 once TGTGCCTGGAGTTCCTCTACGGGGGACGTAAACACCATATATTTT CAWSSSTGDVNTIYF
TRBD1 TRBJ1-1 TRBV11-3 - TGTGCCAGCAGCTCCCGGGACAGGGCCTCGACTGAAGCTTTCTTT CASSSRDRASTEAFF
- TRBJ1-1 TRBV29-1 - TGCAGCGGACGGGTTCCGGGGACTGAAGCTTTCTTT CSGRVPGTEAFF
- TRBJ1-5 TRBV6-4 - TGTGCCAGCAGTGACGTGGGGGCGCTCTCGCGGTACCAGCCCCAGCATTTT CASSDVGALSRYQPQHF
- TRBJ1-2 TRBV30 - TGTGCCTGCCGGTCAGCGCAGGGCTATGGCTACACCTTC CACRSAQGYGYTF